The 25 T cell receptor beta chains in this list originate from one sample, sequenced in a study of cytomegalovirus exposure and HLA in healthy donors. Some clones are missing from TCRdb's copy, which holds only in-frame ones; the method was immunoSEQ multiplex PCR. The sample carries about 200,000 clones, around 87% recorded once. Sequenced material: PBMCs. These TCRs come from a woman aged 18-29 years in good health and CMV-seropositive.

This chain uses TRBV7-9 with TRBJ2-7; 7 nucleotides agree with TRBD1. V gave up 8 bases and J gave up 6 bases; unmatched junction bases: 19. This CDR3 region has 16 residues. Germline CDR1 and CDR2: SEHNR and FQNEAQ (reference sequence). The CDR3 protein is CASDQTQGGHSPEQYF. CDR3 nucleotide sequence: TGTGCCAGCGATCAAACGCAAGGGGGCCACTCTCCCGAGCAGTACTTC.

This clone was observed once. The CDR3 region is CASSLGQGDNQPQHF. The CDR3 DNA is TGTGCCAGCAGCTTGGGACAGGGCGACAATCAGCCCCAGCATTTT. The rearrangement joins TRBV7-9 to TRBJ1-5, with 9 nucleotides matching TRBD1. The CDR3 is made up of 15 amino acids. CDR1 SEHNR and CDR2 FQNEAQ come from the germline V gene (reference sequence). V was pared by 3 bases and J by 3 bases, with 3 bases of the junction left unmatched.

This clone was seen repeatedly, ten times or more. The rearrangement links TRBV2 to TRBJ2-7; a possible D gene is TRBD2 (6 bases). This CDR3 is 12 amino acids long. V dropped 3 bases and J dropped 4 bases, with 7 bases sitting between them. Germline lookup yields CDR1 SNHLY and CDR2 FYNNEI. The CDR3 DNA sequence: TGTGCCAGCAGTGAGAGCGGGTACGAGCAGTACTTC. It translates to CASSESGYEQYF.

This chain links TRBV5-6 with TRBJ2-3, with 9 nucleotides matching TRBD2. This CDR3 is 16 amino acids long. Per germline, CDR1 SGHDT and CDR2 YYEEEE. After removal of 1 base from V and 2 bases from J, the junction contained 5 bases not matched to a gene. The CDR3 nucleotides read TGTGCCAGCAGCTTGCGGCTAGCGGGGATCACAGATACGCAGTATTTT. Protein sequence: CASSLRLAGITDTQYF.

The chain uses TRBV15 and TRBJ1-2; 8 positions agree with TRBD1. The CDR3 totals 16 residues. Germline V gene lookup returns CDR1 LNHNV and CDR2 YYDKDF (reference sequence). V was clipped by 5 bases and J by 4 bases; unmatched bases: 12. The CDR3 loop is CATSSLPQGQVYGYTF. In nucleotides, the CDR3 is TGTGCCACCAGCTCCCTCCCCCAGGGACAGGTCTATGGCTACACCTTC.

V is TRBV7-2 and J is TRBJ2-1, with D perhaps matching TRBD2 (6 bases). Germline values: CDR1 SGHTA, CDR2 FQGNSA. Trimming left V 3 bases short and J 7 bases short, with 10 bases between. The CDR3 is made up of 13 amino acids. The DNA for the CDR3 is TGTGCCAGCAGCTTCGCCGGGACTAATGAGCAGTTCTTC. This translates into CASSFAGTNEQFF.

This clone was counted at least ten times. The J gene is TRBJ2-7, the V gene TRBV9; 7 bases fit TRBD2. The J segment lost 3 bases and the V segment lost 4 bases, leaving 4 bases of the junction unmatched. Germline loops: CDR1 SGDLS, CDR2 YYNGEE. The CDR3 is 13 amino acids. The CDR3 DNA reads TGTGCCAGCAGCCCCGGGACTAACTACGAGCAGTACTTC. Translation: CASSPGTNYEQYF.

The chain couples TRBV28 to TRBJ2-1, with 10 bases lining up with TRBD2. The CDR3 runs 15 residues. V trimming: 3 bases; J trimming: 9 bases; junction bases outside the gene matches: 8. Germline V lookup: CDR1 MDHEN, CDR2 SYDVKM. This CDR3 is CASSFLSSGRSEQFF. The CDR3 DNA reads TGTGCCAGCAGTTTTTTATCTAGCGGGAGAAGTGAGCAGTTCTTC.

The DNA of the CDR3 is TGTGCCAGCAGCCCCCCGAGGGCCCTGAACACTGAAGCTTTCTTT. Translation gives CASSPPRALNTEAFF. The J gene is TRBJ1-1, the V gene TRBV7-2, with D unclear. Germline loops: CDR1 SGHTA, CDR2 FQGNSA. V shed 5 bases and J shed 0 bases, with 13 bases lying between them. The CDR3 sequence is 15 residues long.

The chain joins TRBV7-9 to TRBJ1-5, with unresolved D. The germline gives CDR1 SEHNR, CDR2 FQNEAQ (reference sequence). The CDR3 has 16 residues. The V and J ends lost 4 bases and 3 bases respectively, with 16 bases between them. CDR3 sequence reads: CASSSGEGQYNQPQHF. Here the CDR3 DNA reads TGTGCCAGCAGCTCCGGAGAGGGTCAGTACAATCAGCCCCAGCATTTT.

The rearrangement links TRBV6-6 to TRBJ2-1; 7 nucleotides match TRBD2. V lost 7 bases, J lost 3 bases, and 12 bases stayed unmatched. Germline CDR1 MNHNY, CDR2 SVGAGI (reference sequence). This CDR3 is built from 16 residues. The CDR3 sequence is CASTNTLADLYNEQFF. CDR3 coding DNA: TGTGCCAGCACCAACACTCTAGCGGACCTCTACAATGAGCAGTTCTTC.

The chain is built from TRBV27 and TRBJ2-1; TRBD2 matches 10 bases. The ends lost 3 bases at V and 1 base at J; junction bases unmatched: 9. This CDR3 is built from 18 residues. Germline V gene lookup returns CDR1 MNHEY and CDR2 SMNVEV (reference sequence). DNA for the CDR3: TGTGCCAGCAGTTTCTCGGCCTCACTAGCGGGATCCTACAATGAGCAGTTCTTC. The encoded protein is CASSFSASLAGSYNEQFF.

The chain employs TRBV5-1 and TRBJ2-6, with 11 bases aligning to TRBD1. The germline V gene encodes CDR1 SGHRS and CDR2 YFSETQ. The junction had 9 bases not matched to a gene; V was cut back by 0 bases and J by 4 bases. CDR3 length: 19 residues. CDR3 DNA sequence: TGCGCCAGCAGCTTGGGCCAAGGGACAGGGGGACCCGGGGCCAACGTCCTGACTTTC. Protein sequence: CASSLGQGTGGPGANVLTF.

This chain uses TRBV29-1 with TRBJ2-7; 12 bases are a match to TRBD2. Looked up from germline, CDR1 is SQVTM and CDR2 is ANQGSEA. The CDR3 totals 13 residues. Germline trimming cut 7 bases from V and 6 bases from J; bases unmatched to any gene: 7. For the CDR3, the DNA is TGCAGCGCCCGGACTAGCGGGAACGCCGAGCAGTACTTC. Translated: CSARTSGNAEQYF.

The chain recombines TRBV5-1 with TRBJ1-4; D might be TRBD1 (5 bases). Germline V gives CDR1 SGHRS, CDR2 YFSETQ. V lost 5 bases, J lost 8 bases, and 13 bases lay in between. The CDR3 has 13 residues. CDR3 amino acids: CASRGGTDEKLFF. CDR3 in DNA: TGCGCCAGCAGGGGAGGGACCGACGAAAAACTGTTTTTT.

This clone has just one count. V usage is TRBV19 and J usage is TRBJ2-7; 7 bases are a match to TRBD2. CDR3 size: 14 residues. CDR1 and CDR2 (germline): LNHDA, SQIVND (reference sequence). V lost 2 bases to trimming and J lost 0 bases; unmatched junction nucleotides: 1. This chain's CDR3 is CASSISGDSYEQYF. The CDR3 bases are TGTGCCAGTAGTATAAGCGGGGACTCCTACGAGCAGTACTTC. The complete variable domain, with remaining parts taken from reference TRBV19 and TRBJ2-7, reads DGGITQSPKYLFRKEGQNVTLSCEQNLNHDAMYWYRQDPGQGLRLIYYSQIVNDFQKGDIAEGYSVSREKKESFPLTVTSAQKNPTAFYLCASSISGDSYEQYFGPGTRLTVT.

The chain carries TRBV6-6 and TRBJ1-4; D call uncertain. CDR3 length: 15 residues. CDR1 and CDR2 from the germline V gene are MNHNY and SVGAGI (reference sequence). V was clipped by 5 bases and J by 5 bases, with 15 bases between them. This CDR3 is CASSRRVDGNEKLFF. The CDR3 nucleotides are TGTGCCAGCAGTAGGAGGGTTGATGGCAATGAAAAACTGTTTTTT.

The chain links TRBV10-3 to TRBJ1-2; D call uncertain. The CDR3 is made up of 14 amino acids. CDR1 ENHRY and CDR2 SYGVKD come from the germline V gene. V lost 3 bases, J lost 2 bases, and 10 bases lay in between. The CDR3 spells CAISDVIGNYGYTF. The DNA for the CDR3 is TGTGCCATCAGTGATGTTATCGGGAACTATGGCTACACCTTC.

The chain combines TRBV7-9 with TRBJ2-7; D is possibly TRBD2 (6 bases). This CDR3 region has 15 residues. Trimming took 4 bases from V and 0 from J, leaving 13 bases between them. Germline V CDR1 and CDR2: SEHNR, FQNEAQ (reference sequence). The CDR3 protein is CASSSAGQASYEQYF. CDR3 DNA sequence: TGTGCCAGCAGCTCCGCGGGGCAGGCCTCCTACGAGCAGTACTTC.

The chain couples TRBV2 to TRBJ2-1, with 7 bases lining up with TRBD1. This CDR3 is built from 14 residues. Germline V gene sequence: CDR1 SNHLY, CDR2 FYNNEI. Unmatched junction bases numbered 11, after V lost 7 bases and J lost 8 bases. The CDR3 nucleotides read TGTGCCAGCAATCCTATGACAGGGTTGGATGAGCAGTTCTTC. It codes for CASNPMTGLDEQFF.

The chain carries TRBV6-4 and TRBJ2-3; possibly TRBD2 for D (5 bases). Trimming pared 0 bases from V and 6 bases from J, leaving 7 bases between. Germline V gene data show CDR1 as MRHNA and CDR2 as SNTAGT. This CDR3 spans 13 amino acids. CDR3 sequence reads: CASSDSTGDTQYF. The CDR3 region has the DNA TGTGCCAGCAGTGACTCGACGGGGGATACGCAGTATTTT.

This chain links TRBV9 with TRBJ2-2; D uncertain. This CDR3 is 14 amino acids long. Germline CDR1 is SGDLS and CDR2 is YYNGEE. With 0 bases removed from V and 7 bases from J, the gap between germline ends came to 10 bases. The CDR3 DNA sequence: TGTGCCAGCAGCGTAGGGAGTACCAGCGGGGAGCTGTTTTTT. Translated: CASSVGSTSGELFF.

This clone was observed once. The rearrangement links TRBV6-1 to TRBJ2-5, with 7 bases fitting TRBD1. Looked up from germline, CDR1 is MNHNS and CDR2 is SASEGT. There are 12 residues in the CDR3. Here the CDR3 DNA reads TGTGCTGGCAGGGGGTCCCAAGAGACCCAGTACTTC. It translates to CAGRGSQETQYF.

This clone was recorded once. The genes are TRBV19 and TRBJ2-7; D not certain. V was trimmed by 0 bases and J by 6 bases, leaving 9 bases between them. There are 13 residues in the CDR3. Germline V gene data show CDR1 as LNHDA and CDR2 as SQIVND (reference sequence). The chain's CDR3 is CASSIERVGEQYF. The CDR3 DNA sequence: TGTGCCAGTAGTATAGAGCGTGTTGGCGAGCAGTACTTC.

The V and J genes are TRBV5-1 and TRBJ2-7; the D is unclear. Germline-derived CDR1 and CDR2 are SGHRS and YFSETQ. The ends were cut back, 6 bases at V and 0 bases at J, with 7 bases in the middle. The CDR3 covers 12 residues. CDR3 DNA: TGCGCCAGCACCGGTTTCTCCTACGAGCAGTACTTC. Its translation: CASTGFSYEQYF. Filled out from reference TRBV5-1 and TRBJ2-7, the complete variable domain reads KAGVTQTPRYLIKTRGQQVTLSCSPISGHRSVSWYQQTPGQGLQFLFEYFSETQRNKGNFPGRFSGRQFSNSRSEMNVSTLELGDSALYLCASTGFSYEQYFGPGTRLTVT.